This entry lists 13 T cell receptor beta chains sequenced from one sample in a study of T cell changes during pregnancy in multiple sclerosis. Sequenced by immunoSEQ multiplex PCR; TCRdb stores in-frame clones only, minus some. Among about 67,000 clones listed, roughly nine tenths were seen once. Here the sequenced sample was peripheral blood, taken after pregnancy. All receptors come from a female donor with multiple sclerosis, enrolled in a pregnancy study.

The chain has TRBV4-3 and TRBJ2-4; 9 bases fit TRBD2. This CDR3 comprises 18 residues. J gave up 5 bases and V 0 bases, and 11 bases lay outside the gene matches. Germline CDR1 reads LGHNA; CDR2 reads YSLEER. The DNA of the CDR3 is TGCGCCAGCAGCCAAGAGGAGCGGGGGGAAGGGGCACAAAACATTCAGTACTTC. Amino acids: CASSQEERGEGAQNIQYF.

The chain links TRBV6-5 to TRBJ1-2; D might be TRBD1 (6 bases). V lost 2 bases and J lost 0, with 10 bases in between. CDR1 MNHEY and CDR2 SVGAGI come from the germline V gene. The CDR3 totals 15 residues. This chain's CDR3 is CASSYGGHPNYGYTF. The CDR3 nucleotides are TGTGCCAGCAGTTACGGGGGACACCCTAACTATGGCTACACCTTC.

The J gene is TRBJ2-5, the V gene TRBV7-9, with a weak D call TRBD1 (6 bases). V lost 4 bases, J lost 3 bases, and 12 bases lay in between. Germline CDR1 reads SEHNR; CDR2 reads FQNEAQ (reference sequence). There are 14 residues in the CDR3. In DNA form, the CDR3 reads TGTGCCAGCAGCTCTTACAGGGACGAAGAGACCCAGTACTTC. Encoded protein: CASSSYRDEETQYF.

The chain employs TRBV11-2 and TRBJ2-1; 7 bases are a match to TRBD2. In germline, CDR1 is SGHAT, CDR2 FQNNGV. This CDR3 comprises 15 residues. V gave up 5 bases and J gave up 3 bases; unmatched junction bases: 7. The CDR3 DNA follows: TGTGCCAGCAGCCTATCTCGGACTAGCTACAATGAGCAGTTCTTC. Translated: CASSLSRTSYNEQFF.

The count of this clone is one. The CDR3 region is CASSLTGGNTEAFF. CDR3 nucleotide sequence: TGTGCCAGCAGCTTGACAGGGGGGAACACTGAAGCTTTCTTT. The V gene is TRBV11-1, the J gene TRBJ1-1; 9 nucleotides agree with TRBD1. The germline gives CDR1 SGHAT, CDR2 FQDESV (reference sequence). This CDR3 has 14 amino acids. The J segment lost 1 base and the V segment lost 3 bases, leaving 0 bases of the junction unmatched.

The CDR3 is CASSESGLRAFF. As DNA, the CDR3 is TGTGCCAGCAGTGAATCAGGACTGCGGGCTTTCTTT. The V and J genes are TRBV2 and TRBJ1-1; D not resolved. V gave up 2 bases and J gave up 11 bases, with 12 bases separating them. The V gene's germline CDR1 is SNHLY and CDR2 FYNNEI. The CDR3 length is 12 residues.

This clone was observed a few times. The chain links TRBV27 to TRBJ2-3; 8 bases align to TRBD1. This CDR3 has 18 amino acids. Looked up from germline, CDR1 is MNHEY and CDR2 is SMNVEV (reference sequence). V dropped 5 bases and J dropped 4; count of bases not matched to a gene: 17. The CDR3 nucleotides read TGTGCCAGCAGTCCAAACTTCTACAGGGGGTATGTGGCAGATACGCAGTATTTT. As protein: CASSPNFYRGYVADTQYF.

V and J are TRBV21-1 and TRBJ2-4; the DNA was not used to check the table's D call, TRBD1. TRBV21-1 is assigned pseudogene status. This CDR3 comprises 16 residues. In nucleotides, the CDR3 is TGTGCCAGCCCCTCCGGGACAGGACTAGCCAAAAACATTCAGTACTTC. This encodes CASPSGTGLAKNIQYF.

This clone was seen a single time. V usage is TRBV28 and J usage is TRBJ2-1; possible D gene TRBD2, 5 bases. Trimming cost V 2 bases and J 4 bases, with 9 bases left between them. Per the germline V gene, CDR1 is MDHEN and CDR2 is SYDVKM. There are 14 residues in the CDR3. This CDR3 is CASSLATGYNEQFF. As DNA, the CDR3 is TGTGCCAGCAGTTTAGCGACGGGGTACAATGAGCAGTTCTTC.

The chain joins TRBV5-1 to TRBJ2-2; TRBD1 matches 8 bases. Per germline, CDR1 SGHRS and CDR2 YFSETQ. The J segment lost 7 bases and the V segment lost 5 bases, leaving 7 bases of the junction unmatched. The CDR3 length is 14 residues. The CDR3 coding sequence is TGCGCCAGCAGTTTCGCAGGGGGCCACGGGGAGCTGTTTTTT. This gives the protein CASSFAGGHGELFF.

The chain is built from TRBV29-1 and TRBJ1-1; no definite D call. With 2 bases removed from V and 0 bases from J, the gap between germline ends came to 10 bases. CDR3 length: 14 amino acids. The germline gives CDR1 SQVTM, CDR2 ANQGSEA. CDR3 sequence reads: CSVERTALNTEAFF. CDR3 sequence (DNA): TGCAGCGTTGAAAGAACAGCCCTGAACACTGAAGCTTTCTTT.

This clone was recorded only once. The chain employs TRBV27 and TRBJ1-1; TRBD1 might be the D (6 bases). The germline V gene has CDR1 MNHEY and CDR2 SMNVEV (reference sequence). The germline V and J ends were trimmed by 6 bases and 0 bases, with 11 bases remaining between them. This CDR3 spans 14 amino acids. The CDR3 loop is CASSLRGMNTEAFF. DNA of the CDR3: TGTGCCAGCAGCCTCAGGGGCATGAACACTGAAGCTTTCTTT.

The V gene is TRBV11-2, the J gene TRBJ2-7; tentatively, D is TRBD1 (5 bases). Trimming removed 5 bases from V and 8 bases from J, with 16 bases in between. Germline V gives CDR1 SGHAT, CDR2 FQNNGV. The CDR3 extends over 13 amino acids. As DNA, the CDR3 is TGTGCCAGCAGCCCCACCCCAGGGTGGAAGCAGTACTTC. Amino acids: CASSPTPGWKQYF.